This T cell receptor beta chain was documented in a study of blood T cell repertoires in COVID-19 (TCRdb year 2020). About the study as a whole: Samples from collaborators originated in the United States, Italy and Spain and spanned both the acute and convalescent phases of COVID-19. The prospective study material was composed of cDNA or gDNA derived from T cells, B-cell-depleted T cells, or PBMCs. Subjects who had been exposed to COVID-19, were actively infected with it, or had recovered from it provided the deeply sampled blood TCRbeta repertoires that made up the dataset. The repertoires were released in a freely available public database meant as a resource for research on the immune response to SARS-CoV-2. Samples came from the ongoing ImmuneRACE study (first 160 participants) plus 1,254 subjects from 6 global collaborators. The sample metadata nearly always contained a de-identified subject ID, COVID-19 status, age in years and sex. HLA class I and class II types, where available, came from metadata supplied by the sample provider rather than from assay-based typing. Overall results and qualifications from the work: The amount of clinical and demographic metadata varied by source and participant and was provided uncurated.

The immunoSEQ Assay, a bias-controlled multiplex PCR, was used to amplify TCRbeta CDR3 regions from genomic DNA. The paper's processing steps were these. Within the assay, amplification of reference gene primers was used to estimate how many nucleated cells each sample contained. Sequence reads were collapsed and filtered to measure the absolute abundance of every unique TCRbeta CDR3 rearrangement. Productive Simpson clonality was computed per sample as the square root of Simpson's diversity index over productive rearrangements. The immuneACCESS repertoire file appears here via TCRdb, limited to in-frame rearrangements. These files lack a portion of the clones; in checked studies, under half of the deficit traces to unresolved V genes, and the cause of the others is not known. Clone size and the V and J calls come from that table; the DNA yielded D and trimming. The table for this sample lists 86,000 or so clones; about nine tenths of them were counted only once. The ten most abundant clones make up around 5.3% of the sample.

The CDR1 and CDR2 encoded by the germline V gene are MDHEN and SYDVKM. Trimmed from V: 6 bases; trimmed from J: 7 bases; junction bases lacking a gene match: 19. The CDR3 measures 18 amino acids from cysteine to phenylalanine. The read is trimmed to its CDR3 DNA, 54 bases read in frame from base 1. Collaborating institutions collected whole blood in K2EDTA tubes following their own protocols. For TCRbeta analysis, collaborators shipped samples in one of three forms: frozen whole blood, isolated PBMCs, or DNA extracted from either of those sample types. Turning to this clone: Its antigen specificity is not known. No base-level quality is on record; no much larger clone is a single base apart.

The chain was built from TRBV28 and TRBJ2-3; 10 of the junction bases match TRBD2. Sequenced input: peripheral blood. The source of this sequence is a man aged 50 to 59 with active or convalescent COVID-19. The sequenced DNA: TGTGCCAGCAGGGCGGACAGGGAGGGAGCGGGGGGGCCCTATACGCAGTATTTT. Its translation reads: CASRADREGAGGPYTQYF.